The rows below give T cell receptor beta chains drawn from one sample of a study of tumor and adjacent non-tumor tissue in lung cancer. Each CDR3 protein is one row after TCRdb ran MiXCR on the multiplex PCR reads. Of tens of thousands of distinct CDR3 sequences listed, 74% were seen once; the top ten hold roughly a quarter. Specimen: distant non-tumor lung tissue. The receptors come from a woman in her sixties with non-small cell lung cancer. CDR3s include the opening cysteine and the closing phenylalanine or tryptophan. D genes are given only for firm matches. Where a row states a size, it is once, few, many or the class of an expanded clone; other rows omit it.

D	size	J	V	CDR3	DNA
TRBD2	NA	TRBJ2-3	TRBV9	CASSLEAGGLDTQYF	TGTGCCAGCAGCTTAGAGGCGGGGGGGCTTGATACGCAGTATTTT
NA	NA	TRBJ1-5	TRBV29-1	CCVVISGKDQPQHF	TGCTGCGTTGTTATATCGGGGAAAGATCAGCCCCAGCATTTT
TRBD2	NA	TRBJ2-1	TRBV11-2	CASSLASGGVNVQFF	TGCGCCAGCAGCTTAGCTAGCGGGGGGGTAAATGTACAGTTCTTC
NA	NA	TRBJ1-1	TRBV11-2	CASSLANNTEAFF	TGTGCTAGCAGCTTAGCCAACAACACTGAAGCTTTCTTT
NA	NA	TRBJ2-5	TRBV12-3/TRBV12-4	CASRLAQRNKETQYF	TGTGCCAGCAGATTAGCGCAGCGAAACAAAGAGACCCAGTACTTC
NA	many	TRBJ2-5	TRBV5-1	CASSLMGGKEETQYF	TGCGCCAGCAGCTTGATGGGGGGCAAGGAGGAGACCCAGTACTTC
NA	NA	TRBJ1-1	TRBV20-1	CSVRDRLGIEAFF	TGCAGTGTTAGAGACCGTCTGGGAATTGAAGCTTTCTTT
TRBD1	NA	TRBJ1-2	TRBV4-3	CVSSPGQVLYGYTF	TGCGTCAGCAGCCCGGGACAGGTCCTCTATGGCTACACCTTC
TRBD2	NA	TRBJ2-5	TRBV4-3	CDSSQDRGLAGETQYF	TGCGACAGCAGCCAAGATCGCGGACTAGCGGGAGAGACCCAATACTTC
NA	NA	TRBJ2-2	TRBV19	CASSSTANTGELIF	TGTGCCAGTAGTTCGACAGCAAACACCGGGGAGCTGATTTTT
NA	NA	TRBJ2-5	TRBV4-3	CASRHGHRDVETQYF	TGTGCCAGCAGGCATGGTCATCGGGATGTGGAGACCCAGTACTTC
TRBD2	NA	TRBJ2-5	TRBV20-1	CSAEGTSGYQETQYF	TGCAGTGCTGAAGGGACTAGCGGCTACCAAGAGACCCAGTACTTC
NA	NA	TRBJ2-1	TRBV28	CASSKAGTSSEQFF	TGTGCCAGCAGTAAAGCCGGGACCTCGAGTGAGCAGTTCTTC
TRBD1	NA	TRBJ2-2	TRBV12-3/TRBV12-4	CANNRQGLNTGELFF	TGTGCCAACAACAGACAGGGCCTGAACACCGGGGAGCTGTTTTTT
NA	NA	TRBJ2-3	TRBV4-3	CASSQDSAPSTDMQYF	TGCGCCAGCAGCCAAGATTCGGCTCCAAGCACAGATATGCAGTACTTT
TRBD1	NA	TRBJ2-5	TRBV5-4	CASSSNWDRGWETQYF	TGTGCCAGCAGTTCTAACTGGGACAGGGGTTGGGAGACCCAGTACTTC
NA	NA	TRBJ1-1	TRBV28	CTSSYVAPYPVLNTEAFF	TGTACCAGCAGTTACGTGGCTCCCTATCCGGTTCTGAACACTGAAGCTTTCTTT
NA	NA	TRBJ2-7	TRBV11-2	CASSLGAGSHYEQYF	TGTGCCAGTAGCTTAGGAGCAGGATCACACTACGAGCAGTACTTC
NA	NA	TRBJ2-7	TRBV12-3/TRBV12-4	CASSFYGGQYYEQYF	TGTGCCAGCAGTTTTTACGGGGGACAATACTACGAGCAGTACTTC
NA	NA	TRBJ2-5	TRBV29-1	CTVLTVGETQYF	TGCACCGTCCTGACGGTGGGAGAGACCCAGTACTTC
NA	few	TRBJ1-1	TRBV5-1	CASSGPTGNIEAFF	TGCGCCAGCAGCGGGCCCACTGGTAACATTGAAGCTTTCTTT
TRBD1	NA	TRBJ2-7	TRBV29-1	CSVEPRQGAPYEQYF	TGCAGCGTCGAACCCCGACAGGGGGCTCCCTACGAGCAGTACTTC
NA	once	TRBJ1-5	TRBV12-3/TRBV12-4	CDSSLPGQPQHF	TGTGACAGCAGTTTACCTGGGCAGCCCCAGCATTTT
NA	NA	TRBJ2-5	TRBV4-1	CASSQEGREDNGGRETQYF	TGCGCCAGCAGCCAAGAAGGCAGGGAGGATAACGGGGGGCGTGAGACCCAGTACTTC
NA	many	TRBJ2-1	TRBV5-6	CASSLLMQASYNEQFF	TGTGCCAGCAGCTTGTTGATGCAGGCCTCCTACAATGAGCAGTTCTTC
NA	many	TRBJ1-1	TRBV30	CACVQEDNTEAFF	TGTGCCTGCGTTCAGGAGGACAACACTGAAGCTTTCTTT
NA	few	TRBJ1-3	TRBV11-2	CTSRLEPSGNTIYF	TGTACCAGCCGCTTAGAGCCATCTGGAAACACCATATATTTT
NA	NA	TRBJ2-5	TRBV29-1	CSVEPQETQYF	TGCAGCGTTGAACCCCAAGAGACCCAGTACTTC
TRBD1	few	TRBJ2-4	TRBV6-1	CASSDPGQSVKNIQYF	TGTGCCAGCAGTGACCCGGGACAGTCAGTGAAAAACATTCAGTACTTC
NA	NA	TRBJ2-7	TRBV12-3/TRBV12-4	CASSPLSGSYEQYF	TGTGCCAGCAGTCCTCTAAGTGGCTCCTACGAGCAGTATTTC